The following is a T cell receptor beta chain sequence with its context. Its cognate antigen is unknown. The CDR3 spans 18 residues. Germline assignment: CDR1 LGHDT and CDR2 YNNKEL (reference sequence). V was pared by 1 base and J by 3 bases, with 6 bases of the junction left unmatched. Researchers prepared the TCRbeta library using unique molecular identifiers, the study reports. TCRdb fed the PCR reads into MiXCR, producing one record per CDR3 protein. The data hold approximately 230,000 distinct CDR3 sequences, with about a quarter observed a single time. These data come from a study of T-cell reconstitution after alpha-beta-depleted transplantation in children. General observations from the study: Several hundred expanded graft clones reportedly gave rise to the alpha-beta T cells present about two months after transplant.

The TCR originated in a girl aged 2 to 10 with Fanconi anemia, due to receive a stem cell transplant. V gene TRBV3-1 combines with J gene TRBJ2-1; 13 bases align to TRBD2. The material sequenced was PBMCs, taken before TCRalphabeta/CD19-depleted stem cell transplant. The CDR3 DNA sequence: TGTGCCAGCAGCCAAGGGTTAACTAGCGGGGGGGTCTACAATGAGCAGTTCTTC. It codes for CASSQGLTSGGVYNEQFF.